At least ten counts were recorded for the clone carrying this T cell receptor (beta chain). Its antigen is as yet unknown. These data originate in a study of T cells in Graves' hyperthyroidism and ophthalmopathy. Whole-study context: Blood was drawn when the patient was first diagnosed and still untreated.

RNA transcripts gave rise to amplified TCR beta CDR3 regions. The HTBI primer set served for first-round RT-PCR of the TCR CDR3. TCRdb re-analysed the multiplex PCR reads in MiXCR, keeping a single row per CDR3 protein. The sample includes some 530,000 distinct CDR3 sequences, approximately 23% of them seen just once. With 0 bases removed from V and 1 base from J, the gap between germline ends came to 6 bases. Looked up from germline, CDR1 is GTSNPN and CDR2 is SVGIG (reference sequence). There are 13 residues in the CDR3. Overall study results and limits: Using 13 V-J features, a model discriminated ophthalmopathy from stable hyperthyroidism. Among clonotypes expanded in thyroid above 0.001, most were also found in blood.

The specimen sequenced was blood. The chain uses TRBV30 and TRBJ1-1; D gene uncertain. The TCR originated in a woman in her 70s with Graves' ophthalmopathy. The CDR3 loop is CAWSVNRNTEAFF. The DNA for the CDR3 is TGTGCCTGGAGTGTAAACCGGAACACTGAAGCTTTCTTT.